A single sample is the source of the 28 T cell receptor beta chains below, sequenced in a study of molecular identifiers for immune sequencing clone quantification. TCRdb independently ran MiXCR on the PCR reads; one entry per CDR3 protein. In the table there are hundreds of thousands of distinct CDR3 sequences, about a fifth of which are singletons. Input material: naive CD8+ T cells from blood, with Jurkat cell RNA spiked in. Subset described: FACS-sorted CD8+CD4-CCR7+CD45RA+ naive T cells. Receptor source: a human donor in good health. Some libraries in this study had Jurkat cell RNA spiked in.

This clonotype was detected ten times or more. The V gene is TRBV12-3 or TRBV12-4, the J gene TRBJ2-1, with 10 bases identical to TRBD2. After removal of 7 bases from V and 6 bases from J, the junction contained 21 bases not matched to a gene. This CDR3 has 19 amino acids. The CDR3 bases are TGTGCCAGCAATGTTTACCCCGCAGCGGGGGGGCCGTTGAGCAATGAGCAGTTCTTC. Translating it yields CASNVYPAAGGPLSNEQFF.

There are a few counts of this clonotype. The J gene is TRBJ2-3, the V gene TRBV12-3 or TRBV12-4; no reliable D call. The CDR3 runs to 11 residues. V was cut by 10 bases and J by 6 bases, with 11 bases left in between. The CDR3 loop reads CANSSGDTQYF. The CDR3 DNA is TGTGCCAATTCATCAGGTGATACGCAGTATTTT.

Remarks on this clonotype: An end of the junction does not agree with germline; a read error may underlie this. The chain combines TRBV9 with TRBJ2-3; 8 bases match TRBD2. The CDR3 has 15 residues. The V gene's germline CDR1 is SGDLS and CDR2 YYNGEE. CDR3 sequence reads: CVSSSSGTSTDTQYF. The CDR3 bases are TGTGTCAGCAGCTCGTCCGGGACTAGTACAGATACGCAGTATTTT. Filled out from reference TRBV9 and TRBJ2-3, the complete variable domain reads DSGVTQTPKHLITATGQRVTLRCSPRSGDLSVYWYQQSLDQGLQFLIQYYNGEERAKGNILERFSAQQFPDLHSELNLSSLELGDSALYFCVSSSSGTSTDTQYFGPGTRLTVL.

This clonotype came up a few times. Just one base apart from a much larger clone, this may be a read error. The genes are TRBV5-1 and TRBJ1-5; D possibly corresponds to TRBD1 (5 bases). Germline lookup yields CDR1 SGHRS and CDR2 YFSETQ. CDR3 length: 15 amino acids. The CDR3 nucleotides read TGCGCCAGCAGCTTGGGGAGCGGGGGGAATCAGCCCCGGCATTTT. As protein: CASSLGSGGNQPRHF.

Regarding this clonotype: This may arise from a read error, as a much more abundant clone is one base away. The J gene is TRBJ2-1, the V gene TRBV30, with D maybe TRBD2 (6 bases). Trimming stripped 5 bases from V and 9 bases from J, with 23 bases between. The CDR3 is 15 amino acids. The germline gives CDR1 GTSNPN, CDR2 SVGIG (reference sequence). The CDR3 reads CAWGTGIAERGEQFF. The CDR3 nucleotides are TGTGCCTGGGGTACGGGGATAGCGGAGAGGGGTGAGCAGTTCTTC.

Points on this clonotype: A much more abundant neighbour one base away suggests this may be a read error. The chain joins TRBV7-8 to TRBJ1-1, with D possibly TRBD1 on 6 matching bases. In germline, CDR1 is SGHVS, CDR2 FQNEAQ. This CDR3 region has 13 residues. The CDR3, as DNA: TGTGCCAGCAGCGCGGTCACAGGGATTGAAGCTTCCTTT. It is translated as CASSAVTGIEASF.

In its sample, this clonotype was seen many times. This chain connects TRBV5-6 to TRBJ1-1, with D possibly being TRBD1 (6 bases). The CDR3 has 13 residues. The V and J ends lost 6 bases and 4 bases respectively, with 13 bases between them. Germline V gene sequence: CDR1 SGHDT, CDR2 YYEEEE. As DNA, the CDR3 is TGTGCCAGCACCCTGGGGGGGCTCACTGAAGCTTTCTTT. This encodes CASTLGGLTEAFF. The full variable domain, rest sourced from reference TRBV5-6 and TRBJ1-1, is DAGVTQSPTHLIKTRGQQVTLRCSPKSGHDTVSWYQQALGQGPQFIFQYYEEEERQRGNFPDRFSGHQFPNYSSELNVNALLLGDSALYLCASTLGGLTEAFFGQGTRLTVV.

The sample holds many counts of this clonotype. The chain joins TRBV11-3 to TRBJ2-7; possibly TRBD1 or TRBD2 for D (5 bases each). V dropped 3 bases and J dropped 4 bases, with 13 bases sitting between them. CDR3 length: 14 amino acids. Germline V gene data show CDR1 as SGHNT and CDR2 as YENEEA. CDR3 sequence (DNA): TGTGCCAGCAGCTTCCCGGGACGACCTTACGAGCAGTACTTC. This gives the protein CASSFPGRPYEQYF.

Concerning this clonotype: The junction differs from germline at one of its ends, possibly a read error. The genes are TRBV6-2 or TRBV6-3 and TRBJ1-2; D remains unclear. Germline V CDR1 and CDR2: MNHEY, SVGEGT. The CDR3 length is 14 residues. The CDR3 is CASSPGFSRYGDTF. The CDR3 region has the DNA TGTGCCAGCAGCCCGGGGTTCTCCAGATATGGCGACACCTTC.

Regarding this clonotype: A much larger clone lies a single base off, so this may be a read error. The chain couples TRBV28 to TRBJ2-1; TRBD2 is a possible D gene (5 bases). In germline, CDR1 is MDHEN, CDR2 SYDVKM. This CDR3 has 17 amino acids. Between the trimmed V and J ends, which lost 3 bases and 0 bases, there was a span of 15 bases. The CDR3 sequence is CASSFPSGLSSYNEQFF. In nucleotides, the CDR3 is TGTGCCAGCAGTTTTCCGAGCGGCCTAAGCTCCTACAATGAGCAGTTCTTC.

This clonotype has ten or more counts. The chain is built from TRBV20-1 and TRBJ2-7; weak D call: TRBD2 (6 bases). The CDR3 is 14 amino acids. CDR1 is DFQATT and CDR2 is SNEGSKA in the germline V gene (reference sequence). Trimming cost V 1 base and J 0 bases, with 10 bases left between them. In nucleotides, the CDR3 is TGCAGTGCTAGAGGGAGGGTTAGCTCCTACGAGCAGTACTTC. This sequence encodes CSARGRVSSYEQYF.

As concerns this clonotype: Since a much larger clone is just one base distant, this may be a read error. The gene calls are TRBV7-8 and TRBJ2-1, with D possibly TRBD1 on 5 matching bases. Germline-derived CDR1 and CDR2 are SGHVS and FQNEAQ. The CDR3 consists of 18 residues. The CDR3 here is CASSLPSTTDLSYSEQFF. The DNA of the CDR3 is TGTGCCAGCAGCTTACCCTCGACGACAGACCTCTCCTACAGTGAGCAGTTCTTC.

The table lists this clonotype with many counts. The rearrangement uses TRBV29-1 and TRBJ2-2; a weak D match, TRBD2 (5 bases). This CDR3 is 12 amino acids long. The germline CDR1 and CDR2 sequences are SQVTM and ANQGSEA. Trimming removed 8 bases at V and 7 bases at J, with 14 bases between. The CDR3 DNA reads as TGCAGCCTCTCTAGCCTGGGCGGGGAGCTGTTTTTT. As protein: CSLSSLGGELFF.

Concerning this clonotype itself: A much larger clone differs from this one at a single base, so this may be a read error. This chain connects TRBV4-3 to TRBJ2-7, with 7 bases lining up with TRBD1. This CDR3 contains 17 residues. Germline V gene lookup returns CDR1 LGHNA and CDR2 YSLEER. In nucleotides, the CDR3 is TGCGCCTGCAGCCAATCGGCCAAGGGGGCCTACCCCTACGAGCAGTACTTC. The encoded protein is CACSQSAKGAYPYEQYF.

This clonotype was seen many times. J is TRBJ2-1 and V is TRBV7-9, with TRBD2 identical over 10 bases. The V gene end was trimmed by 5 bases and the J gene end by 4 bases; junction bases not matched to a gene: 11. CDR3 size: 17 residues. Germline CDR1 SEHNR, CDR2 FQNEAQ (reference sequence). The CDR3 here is CASSPKEREGPYNEQFF. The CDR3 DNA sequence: TGTGCCAGCAGCCCAAAGGAGCGGGAGGGCCCTTACAATGAGCAGTTCTTC.

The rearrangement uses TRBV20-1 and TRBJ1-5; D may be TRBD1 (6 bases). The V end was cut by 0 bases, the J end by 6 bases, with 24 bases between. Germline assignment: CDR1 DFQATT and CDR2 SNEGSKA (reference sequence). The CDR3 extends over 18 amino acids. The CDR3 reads CSARERWGTGRGVQPQHF. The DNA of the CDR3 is TGCAGTGCTAGAGAGAGGTGGGGGACTGGCAGGGGCGTTCAGCCCCAGCATTTT.

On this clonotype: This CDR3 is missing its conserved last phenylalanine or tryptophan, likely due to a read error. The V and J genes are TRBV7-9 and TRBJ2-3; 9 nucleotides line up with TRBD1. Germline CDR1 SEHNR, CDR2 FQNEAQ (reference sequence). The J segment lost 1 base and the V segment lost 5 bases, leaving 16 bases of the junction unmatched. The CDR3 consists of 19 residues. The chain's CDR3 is CASSDRGQGSYLGTDTQYL. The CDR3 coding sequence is TGTGCCAGCAGCGATAGAGGACAGGGGAGTTATTTAGGCACAGATACGCAGTATCTT.

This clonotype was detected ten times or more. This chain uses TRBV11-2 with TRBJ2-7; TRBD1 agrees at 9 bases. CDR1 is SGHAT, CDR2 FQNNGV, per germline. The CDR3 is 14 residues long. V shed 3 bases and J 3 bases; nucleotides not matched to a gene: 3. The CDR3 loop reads CASSLRTGVYEQYF. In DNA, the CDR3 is TGTGCCAGCAGCTTGCGGACAGGGGTCTACGAGCAGTACTTC.

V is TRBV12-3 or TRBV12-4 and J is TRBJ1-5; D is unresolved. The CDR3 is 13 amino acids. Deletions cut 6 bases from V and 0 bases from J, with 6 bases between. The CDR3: CASRNYSNQPQHF. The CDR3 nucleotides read TGTGCCAGCAGAAATTATAGCAATCAGCCCCAGCATTTT.

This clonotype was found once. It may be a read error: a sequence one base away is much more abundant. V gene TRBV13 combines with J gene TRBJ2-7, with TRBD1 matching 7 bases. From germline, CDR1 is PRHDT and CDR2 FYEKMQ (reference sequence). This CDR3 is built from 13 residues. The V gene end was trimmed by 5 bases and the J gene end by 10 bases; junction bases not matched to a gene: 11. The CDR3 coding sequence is TGTGCCAGCAGCACCAAAGGGGGCGAGTTCCAGTACTTC. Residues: CASSTKGGEFQYF.

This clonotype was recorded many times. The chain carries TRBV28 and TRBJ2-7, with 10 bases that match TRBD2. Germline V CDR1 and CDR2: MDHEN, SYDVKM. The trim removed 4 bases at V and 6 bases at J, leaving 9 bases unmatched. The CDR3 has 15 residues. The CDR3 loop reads CASSSPGLADLEQYF. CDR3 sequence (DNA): TGTGCCAGCAGTTCCCCCGGACTAGCGGACCTCGAGCAGTACTTC.

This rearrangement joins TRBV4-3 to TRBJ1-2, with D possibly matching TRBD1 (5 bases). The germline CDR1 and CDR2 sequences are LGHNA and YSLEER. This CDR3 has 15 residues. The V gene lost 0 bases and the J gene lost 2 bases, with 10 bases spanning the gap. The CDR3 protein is CASSQDAGTNYGYTF. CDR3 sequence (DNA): TGCGCCAGCAGCCAAGACGCGGGGACGAACTATGGCTACACCTTC.

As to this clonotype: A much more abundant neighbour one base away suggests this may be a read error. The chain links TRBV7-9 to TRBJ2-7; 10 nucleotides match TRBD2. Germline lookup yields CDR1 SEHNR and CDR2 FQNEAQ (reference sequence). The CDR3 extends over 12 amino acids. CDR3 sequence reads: CAGSKLAGEQYF. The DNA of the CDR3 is TGTGCCGGCAGCAAACTAGCGGGAGAGCAGTACTTC.

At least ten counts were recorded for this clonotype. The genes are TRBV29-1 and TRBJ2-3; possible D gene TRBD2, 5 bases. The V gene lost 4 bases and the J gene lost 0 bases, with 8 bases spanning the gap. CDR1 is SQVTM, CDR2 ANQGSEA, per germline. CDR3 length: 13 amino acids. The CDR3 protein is CSVALASTDTQYF. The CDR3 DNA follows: TGCAGCGTTGCGTTAGCGAGCACAGATACGCAGTATTTT.

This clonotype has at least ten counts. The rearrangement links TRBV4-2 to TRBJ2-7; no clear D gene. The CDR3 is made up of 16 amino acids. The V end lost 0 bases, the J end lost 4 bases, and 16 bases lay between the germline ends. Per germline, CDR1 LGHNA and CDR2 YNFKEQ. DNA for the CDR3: TGTGCCAGCAGCCAAGATGCTCGAGGCAAGAAATACGAGCAGTACTTC. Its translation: CASSQDARGKKYEQYF.

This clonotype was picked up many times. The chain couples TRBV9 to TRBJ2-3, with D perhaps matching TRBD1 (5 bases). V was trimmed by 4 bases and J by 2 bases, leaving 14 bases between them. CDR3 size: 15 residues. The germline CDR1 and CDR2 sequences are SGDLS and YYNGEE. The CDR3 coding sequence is TGTGCCAGCAGCATTCAGGGTGCTGTCACAGATACGCAGTATTTT. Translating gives CASSIQGAVTDTQYF.

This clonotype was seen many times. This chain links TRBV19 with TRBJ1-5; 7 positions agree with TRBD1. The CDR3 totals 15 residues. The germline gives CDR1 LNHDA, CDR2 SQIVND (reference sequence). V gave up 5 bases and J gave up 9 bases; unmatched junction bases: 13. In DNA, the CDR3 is TGTGCCAGTAGTCCCCGGGACAGCTACCTTCTGCCCCAGCATTTT. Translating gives CASSPRDSYLLPQHF.

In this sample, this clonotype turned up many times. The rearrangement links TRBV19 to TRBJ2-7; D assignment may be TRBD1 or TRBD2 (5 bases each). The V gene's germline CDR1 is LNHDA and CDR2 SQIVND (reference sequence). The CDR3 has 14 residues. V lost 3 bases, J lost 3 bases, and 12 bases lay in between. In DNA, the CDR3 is TGTGCCAGTAGTATTCTGGGGACCGACTACGAGCAGTACTTC. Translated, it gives CASSILGTDYEQYF. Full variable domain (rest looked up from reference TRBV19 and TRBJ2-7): DGGITQSPKYLFRKEGQNVTLSCEQNLNHDAMYWYRQDPGQGLRLIYYSQIVNDFQKGDIAEGYSVSREKKESFPLTVTSAQKNPTAFYLCASSILGTDYEQYFGPGTRLTVT.